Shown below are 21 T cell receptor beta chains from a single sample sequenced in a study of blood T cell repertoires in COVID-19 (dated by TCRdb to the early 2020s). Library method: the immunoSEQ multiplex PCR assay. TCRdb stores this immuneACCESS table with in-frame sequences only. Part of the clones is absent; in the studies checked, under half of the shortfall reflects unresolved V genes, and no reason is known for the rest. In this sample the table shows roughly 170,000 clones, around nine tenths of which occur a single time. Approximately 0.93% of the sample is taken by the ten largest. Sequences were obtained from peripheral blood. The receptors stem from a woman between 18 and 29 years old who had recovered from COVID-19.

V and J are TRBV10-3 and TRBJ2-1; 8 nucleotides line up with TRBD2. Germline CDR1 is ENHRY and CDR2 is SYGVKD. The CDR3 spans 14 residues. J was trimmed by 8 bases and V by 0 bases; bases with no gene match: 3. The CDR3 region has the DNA TGTGCCATCAGTGAGTCGGGAGCGGGAGATGAGCAGTTCTTC. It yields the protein CAISESGAGDEQFF.

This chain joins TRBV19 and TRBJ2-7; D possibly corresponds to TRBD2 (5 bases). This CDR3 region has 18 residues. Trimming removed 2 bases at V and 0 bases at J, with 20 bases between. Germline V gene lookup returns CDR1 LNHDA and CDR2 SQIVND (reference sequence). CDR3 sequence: CASSIKCFEGRSSYEQYV. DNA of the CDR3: TGTGCCAGTAGTATAAAGTGCTTTGAGGGAAGGAGCTCCTACGAGCAGTACGTC.

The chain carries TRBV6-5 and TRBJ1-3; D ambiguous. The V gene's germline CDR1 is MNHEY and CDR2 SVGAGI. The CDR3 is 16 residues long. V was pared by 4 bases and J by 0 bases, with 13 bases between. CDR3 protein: CASSSARRSSGNTIYF. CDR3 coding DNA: TGTGCCAGCAGTTCCGCCAGAAGGAGCTCTGGAAACACCATATATTTT.

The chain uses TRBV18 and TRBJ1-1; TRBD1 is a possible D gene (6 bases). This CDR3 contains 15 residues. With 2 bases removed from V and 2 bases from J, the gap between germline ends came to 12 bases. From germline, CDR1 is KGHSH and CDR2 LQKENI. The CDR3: CASSPETGGNTEAFF. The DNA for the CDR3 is TGTGCCAGCTCACCAGAGACAGGCGGAAACACTGAAGCTTTCTTT.

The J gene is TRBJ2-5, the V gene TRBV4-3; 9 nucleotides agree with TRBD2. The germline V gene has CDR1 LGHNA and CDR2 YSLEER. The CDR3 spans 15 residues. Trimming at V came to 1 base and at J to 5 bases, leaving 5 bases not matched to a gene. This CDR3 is CASSQALAGRETQYF. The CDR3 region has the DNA TGCGCCAGCAGCCAAGCCCTAGCGGGACGGGAGACCCAGTACTTC.

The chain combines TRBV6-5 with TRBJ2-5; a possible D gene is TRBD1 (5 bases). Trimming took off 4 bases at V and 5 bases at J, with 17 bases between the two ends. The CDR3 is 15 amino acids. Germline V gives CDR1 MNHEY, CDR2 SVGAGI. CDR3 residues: CASSFPLGPGETQYF. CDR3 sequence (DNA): TGTGCCAGCAGTTTCCCTCTGGGGCCTGGGGAGACCCAGTACTTC.

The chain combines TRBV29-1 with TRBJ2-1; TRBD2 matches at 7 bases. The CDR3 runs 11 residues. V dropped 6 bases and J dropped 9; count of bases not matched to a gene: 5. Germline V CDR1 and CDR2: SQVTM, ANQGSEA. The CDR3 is CSVRTRGEQFF. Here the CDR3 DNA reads TGCAGCGTACGGACTAGAGGTGAGCAGTTCTTC.

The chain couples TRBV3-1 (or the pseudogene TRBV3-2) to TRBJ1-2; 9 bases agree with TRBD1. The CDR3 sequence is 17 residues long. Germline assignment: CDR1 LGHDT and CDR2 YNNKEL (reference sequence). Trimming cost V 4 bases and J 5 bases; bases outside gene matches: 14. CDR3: CASSLSTSGTGPYGYTF. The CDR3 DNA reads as TGTGCCAGCAGCCTTTCTACTTCCGGGACAGGGCCTTATGGCTACACCTTC.

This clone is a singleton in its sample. This chain's CDR3 is CASSQERLAGCEQYV. The CDR3 nucleotides read TGTGCCAGCAGCCAAGAGCGACTAGCGGGTTGCGAGCAGTACGTC. J is TRBJ2-7 and V is TRBV14, with 10 bases that match TRBD2. The CDR3 length is 15 residues. The germline CDR1 and CDR2 sequences are SGHDN and FVKESK. Unmatched junction bases numbered 5, after V lost 0 bases and J lost 6 bases.

Here the CDR3 DNA reads TGTGCCAGCAGCCCAAAGGAGCCCGCGGGAGGGGTCTCTGAGCAGTTCTTC. It codes for CASSPKEPAGGVSEQFF. This chain uses TRBV7-9 with TRBJ2-1, with 9 bases that match TRBD2. The length of the CDR3 is 17 residues. Germline CDR1 and CDR2: SEHNR and FQNEAQ (reference sequence). J was trimmed by 9 bases and V by 5 bases; bases with no gene match: 17.

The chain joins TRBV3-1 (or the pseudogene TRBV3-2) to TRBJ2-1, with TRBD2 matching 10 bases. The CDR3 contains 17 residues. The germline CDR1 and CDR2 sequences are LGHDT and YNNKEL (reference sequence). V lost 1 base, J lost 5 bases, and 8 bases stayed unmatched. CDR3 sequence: CASSQVARLAGHNEQFF. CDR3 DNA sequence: TGTGCCAGCAGCCAAGTGGCGAGACTAGCGGGCCACAATGAGCAGTTCTTC.

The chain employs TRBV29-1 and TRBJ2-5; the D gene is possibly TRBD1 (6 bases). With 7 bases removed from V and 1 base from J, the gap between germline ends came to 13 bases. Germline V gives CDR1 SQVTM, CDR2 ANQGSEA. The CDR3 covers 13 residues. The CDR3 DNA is TGCAGCGCCCCCCCGGACAGCCAAGAGACCCAGTACTTC. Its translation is CSAPPDSQETQYF. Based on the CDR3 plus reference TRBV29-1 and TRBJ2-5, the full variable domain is SAVISQKPSRDICQRGTSLTIQCQVDSQVTMMFWYRQQPGQSLTLIATANQGSEATYESGFVIDKFPISRPNLTFSTLTVSNMSPEDSSIYLCSAPPDSQETQYFGPGTRLLVL.

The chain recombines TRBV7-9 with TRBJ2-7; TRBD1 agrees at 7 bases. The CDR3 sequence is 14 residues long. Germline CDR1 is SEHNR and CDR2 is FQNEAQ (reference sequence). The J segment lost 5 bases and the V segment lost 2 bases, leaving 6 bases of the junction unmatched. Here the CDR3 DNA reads TGTGCCAGCAGCTTAAACCCGACAGGGAACGAGCAGTACTTC. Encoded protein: CASSLNPTGNEQYF.

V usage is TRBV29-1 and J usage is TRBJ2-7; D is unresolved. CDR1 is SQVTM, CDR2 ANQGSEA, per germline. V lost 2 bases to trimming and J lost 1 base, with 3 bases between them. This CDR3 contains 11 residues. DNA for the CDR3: TGCAGCGTTGAATCATCCTACGAGCAGTACTTC. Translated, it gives CSVESSYEQYF.

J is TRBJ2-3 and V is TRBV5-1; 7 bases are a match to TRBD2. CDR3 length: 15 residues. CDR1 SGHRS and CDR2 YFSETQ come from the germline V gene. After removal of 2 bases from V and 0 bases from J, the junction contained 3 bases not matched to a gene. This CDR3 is CASSLSGDSTDTQYF. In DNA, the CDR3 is TGCGCCAGCAGCTTAAGCGGGGACAGCACAGATACGCAGTATTTT.

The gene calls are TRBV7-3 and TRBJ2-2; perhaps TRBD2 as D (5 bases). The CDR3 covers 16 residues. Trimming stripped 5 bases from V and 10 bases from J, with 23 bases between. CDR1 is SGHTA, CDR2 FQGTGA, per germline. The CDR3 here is CASSPSERVQAPELFF. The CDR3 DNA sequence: TGTGCCAGCAGCCCCTCGGAGAGGGTCCAAGCACCGGAGCTGTTTTTT.

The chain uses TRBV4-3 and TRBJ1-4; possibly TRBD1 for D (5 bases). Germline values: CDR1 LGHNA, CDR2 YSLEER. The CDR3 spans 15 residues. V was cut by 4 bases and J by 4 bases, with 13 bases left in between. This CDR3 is CASSPQGTFNEKLFF. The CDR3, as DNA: TGCGCCAGCAGCCCGCAAGGGACTTTTAATGAAAAACTGTTTTTT.

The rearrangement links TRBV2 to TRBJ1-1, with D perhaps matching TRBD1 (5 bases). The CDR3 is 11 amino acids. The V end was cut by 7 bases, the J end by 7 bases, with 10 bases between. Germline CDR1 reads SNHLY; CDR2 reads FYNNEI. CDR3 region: CASTPRDEAFF. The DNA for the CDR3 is TGTGCCAGCACCCCCAGGGATGAAGCTTTCTTT.

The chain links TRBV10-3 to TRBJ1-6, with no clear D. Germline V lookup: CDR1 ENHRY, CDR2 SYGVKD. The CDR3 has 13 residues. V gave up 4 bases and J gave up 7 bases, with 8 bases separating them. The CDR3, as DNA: TGTGCCATCAGTGGGTCCTTAAATTCACCCCTCCACTTT. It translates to CAISGSLNSPLHF.

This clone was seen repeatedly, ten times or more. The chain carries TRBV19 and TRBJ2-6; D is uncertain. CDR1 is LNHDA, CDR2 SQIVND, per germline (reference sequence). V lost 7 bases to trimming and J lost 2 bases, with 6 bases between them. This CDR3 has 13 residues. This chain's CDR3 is CASKAPGANVLTF. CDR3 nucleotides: TGTGCCAGTAAAGCCCCTGGGGCCAACGTCCTGACTTTC.

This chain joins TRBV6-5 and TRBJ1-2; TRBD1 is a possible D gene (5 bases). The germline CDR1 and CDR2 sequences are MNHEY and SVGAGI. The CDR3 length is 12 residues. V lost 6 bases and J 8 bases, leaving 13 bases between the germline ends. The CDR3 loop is CASRTGQGGYTF. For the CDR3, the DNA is TGTGCCAGCAGGACCGGGCAGGGCGGCTACACCTTC.